These T cell receptor beta chains were read from a single sample in a study of molecular identifiers for immune sequencing clone quantification. TCRdb redid the calling of the PCR reads with MiXCR, one entry per CDR3 protein. The repertoire holds just under 650,000 distinct CDR3 sequences, with nearly 20% as singletons. Material for sequencing was naive CD8+ T cells from blood, with Jurkat cell RNA spiked in. These receptor sequences come from a human donor in good health. Some libraries in this study had Jurkat cell RNA spiked in. The CDR3 runs from the conserved cysteine through the conserved F or W. The D gene is left open where the match is weak. Size tells how often a clone was seen (once, few, many) or the class of an expanded clone, and some rows leave it out.

clone_size cdr3_length j_call v_call d_call cdr3_aa cdr3_nt
. 16 TRBJ2-1 TRBV15 TRBD2 CATSTGISGGRNEQFF TGTGCCACCAGCACCGGTATTAGCGGGGGGAGGAATGAGCAGTTCTTC
many 16 TRBJ2-2 TRBV4-3 TRBD2 CASSHTSGGYTGELFF TGCGCCAGCAGTCATACTAGCGGGGGCTACACCGGGGAGCTGTTTTTT
many 14 TRBJ2-7 TRBV6-5 . CASSYGGPSYEQYF TGTGCCAGCAGTTACGGGGGGCCCTCCTACGAGCAGTACTTC
. 16 TRBJ2-2 TRBV20-1 TRBD2 CSARVAGEPNTGGLFF TGCAGTGCTAGAGTAGCGGGGGAGCCGAACACCGGGGGGCTGTTTTTT
many 13 TRBJ1-3 TRBV20-1 . CSANDISGNTIYF TGCAGTGCCAACGACATTTCTGGAAACACCATATATTTT
many 13 TRBJ2-1 TRBV29-1 TRBD2 CSVSAGGRNEQFF TGCAGCGTTTCAGCGGGAGGCAGGAATGAGCAGTTCTTC
. 16 TRBJ2-2 TRBV6-9 TRBD2 CASSISGATDTGELFF TGTGCCAGCAGCATAAGCGGGGCAACGGACACCGGGGAGCTGTTTTTT
few 17 TRBJ2-3 TRBV3-1 . CASSQDKRLWGPDTQYF TGTGCCAGCAGCCAAGATAAAAGACTTTGGGGGCCAGATACGCAGTATTTT
. 17 TRBJ2-5 TRBV7-6 TRBD2 CASSPSTPAGGYGTQYF TGTGCCAGCAGCCCCTCGACGCCAGCGGGGGGGTATGGGACCCAGTACTTC
few 16 TRBJ2-7 TRBV19 TRBD2 CASSIDGTTSSYEQYF TGTGCCAGTAGTATAGATGGGACTACCAGCTCCTACGAGCAGTACTTC
many 15 TRBJ2-3 TRBV24-1 . CATKNSGTSTDTQYF TGTGCCACCAAAAATTCCGGGACTAGCACAGATACGCAGTATTTT
many 12 TRBJ2-3 TRBV6-5 . CASSKDRRALYF TGTGCCAGCAGTAAAGACAGGAGGGCCCTTTATTTT
. 15 TRBJ2-1 TRBV11-2 . CASSLTGFVLDEQFF TGTGCCAGCAGCTTAACAGGGTTCGTCCTTGATGAGCAGTTCTTC
. 16 TRBJ2-1 TRBV4-2 . CASSQGGWLADNEQFF TGTGCCAGCAGCCAAGGGGGATGGCTAGCCGACAATGAGCAGTTCTTC
many 17 TRBJ1-4 TRBV12-3/TRBV12-4 . CASSTLDSFTTNEKLFF TGTGCCAGCAGTACTCTCGACAGTTTTACAACTAATGAAAAACTGTTTTTT
many 15 TRBJ2-3 TRBV12-3/TRBV12-4 TRBD2 CASTPIAGGTDTQYF TGTGCCAGCACCCCCATAGCGGGAGGCACAGATACGCAGTATTTT
many 11 TRBJ2-7 TRBV10-3 . CAISGLGEQYF TGTGCCATCAGCGGGCTGGGCGAGCAGTACTTC
many 13 TRBJ1-2 TRBV5-4 . CASSLAGSVGYTF TGTGCCAGCAGCTTGGCTGGGTCGGTTGGCTACACCTTC
. 17 TRBJ1-1 TRBV6-5 TRBD1 CASIYSSQGARNTEAFF TGTGCCAGCATTTACTCATCTCAGGGGGCGCGTAACACTGAAGCTTTCTTT
. 12 TRBJ2-1 TRBV28 . CASSLLTNEQFF TGTGCCAGCAGTTTATTGACCAATGAGCAGTTCTTC
. 15 TRBJ2-1 TRBV6-6 . CASRSELALNNEQSF TGTGCCAGCAGGTCCGAACTAGCTCTGAACAATGAGCAGTCCTTC
many 16 TRBJ2-7 TRBV6-1 TRBD2 CASSEGLSGSIYEQYF TGTGCCAGCAGTGAAGGTTTGAGCGGGAGTATTTACGAGCAGTACTTC
. 12 TRBJ2-7 TRBV28 . CASRMSRGEQYF TGTGCCAGCAGAATGAGCCGGGGGGAGCAGTACTTC
many 15 TRBJ2-7 TRBV5-5 TRBD2 CASSPGLDSSYEQYF TGTGCCAGCAGCCCGGGACTAGATAGCTCCTACGAGCAGTACTTC
. 17 TRBJ2-1 TRBV4-3 TRBD2 CASSQETRGGGAYEQFF TGCGCCAGCAGCCAAGAGACACGGGGCGGGGGGGCCTATGAGCAGTTCTTC
many 13 TRBJ1-6 TRBV4-3 . CASSQRLNSPLHF TGCGCCAGCAGCCAACGACTAAATTCACCCCTCCACTTT
few 16 TRBJ1-5 TRBV19 TRBD1 CASSIVRTGLYQPQHF TGTGCCAGTAGTATAGTTCGGACAGGGCTGTATCAGCCCCAGCATTTT
. 14 TRBJ2-2 TRBV10-1 TRBD1 CASSETQGDGELFF TGCGCCAGCAGTGAGACACAGGGGGACGGGGAGCTGTTTTTT
many 14 TRBJ2-7 TRBV30 . CAWFSEGSSYEQYF TGTGCCTGGTTCAGTGAGGGGAGCTCCTACGAGCAGTACTTC
many 13 TRBJ2-6 TRBV4-1 . CASSRDRANVLTF TGCGCCAGCAGCCGGGACAGGGCCAACGTCCTGACTTTC
few 14 TRBJ2-7 TRBV21-1 . CASSKSPRCYEQYF TGTGCCAGCAGCAAATCACCGCGGTGCTACGAGCAGTACTTC
many 16 TRBJ2-1 TRBV4-3 TRBD2 CASSQDGRGSYNEQFF TGCGCCAGCAGCCAAGACGGGAGGGGCTCCTACAATGAGCAGTTCTTC
many 15 TRBJ2-3 TRBV7-6 . CASSESRTATDTQYF TGTGCCAGCAGCGAATCGCGGACAGCCACAGATACGCAGTATTTT
. 13 TRBJ1-1 TRBV19 . CASSHGANTEAFF TGTGCCAGTAGTCATGGCGCCAATACTGAAGCTTTCTTT
. 14 TRBJ2-1 TRBV27 TRBD1 CASSLGQGSRGQFF TGTGCCAGCAGTCTAGGACAGGGATCCCGGGGGCAGTTCTTC
. 13 TRBJ1-5 TRBV27 . CASGFQGEQPQHF TGTGCCAGCGGTTTTCAGGGTGAACAGCCCCAGCATTTT
. 15 TRBJ2-5 TRBV25-1 TRBD1 CASAGTGGIEETQYF TGTGCCAGCGCGGGAACAGGGGGCATTGAAGAGACCCAGTACTTC
many 15 TRBJ2-7 TRBV12-3/TRBV12-4 TRBD1 CASSHGTVSSYEQYF TGTGCCAGCAGCCACGGGACAGTCAGCTCCTACGAGCAGTACTTC
. 16 TRBJ2-7 TRBV7-9 . CASSPLRAGSLHEQYF TGTGCCAGCAGCCCACTTAGGGCAGGGAGCTTACACGAGCAGTACTTC
few 14 TRBJ1-6 TRBV11-3 TRBD1 CASSRDSFNSPLHF TGTGCCAGCAGCCGGGACAGTTTTAATTCACCCCTCCACTTT
few 17 TRBJ2-5 TRBV5-1 TRBD2 CASSPGLAGRNQETQYF TGCGCCAGCAGCCCAGGACTAGCGGGGAGAAACCAAGAGACCCAGTACTTC
few 12 TRBJ2-3 TRBV5-6 TRBD2 CASSFGTSGRLF TGTGCCAGCAGCTTCGGGACTAGCGGGAGGCTCTTT
. 16 TRBJ1-6 TRBV27 . CASSSYLWGANSPLHF TGTGCCAGCAGTTCTTATCTTTGGGGCGCGAATTCACCCCTCCACTTT
few 16 TRBJ2-2 TRBV11-2 . CASSLSGGANTGELFF TGTGCCAGCAGCTTATCGGGGGGCGCGAACACCGGGGAGCTGTTTTTT
. 15 TRBJ2-3 TRBV12-3/TRBV12-4 TRBD2 CAGSASGLAVDTQYF TGTGCCGGCAGTGCCTCGGGACTAGCGGTAGATACGCAGTATTTT
few 16 TRBJ1-1 TRBV13 TRBD1 CASSLGLTGSNTEAFF TGTGCCAGCAGCTTAGGCCTGACAGGGTCGAACACTGAAGCTTTCTTT
few 13 TRBJ1-1 TRBV20-1 . CSAGGRIDTEAFF TGCAGTGCTGGAGGGAGGATCGACACTGAAGCTTTCTTT
many 14 TRBJ1-2 TRBV7-9 . CASSLVRGSYGYTF TGTGCCAGCAGCTTAGTCAGGGGATCCTATGGCTACACCTTC
. 16 TRBJ2-2 TRBV18 TRBD1 CASSLGETGSAGELFF TGTGCCAGCTCACTTGGTGAGACAGGGAGCGCCGGGGAGCTGTTTTTT
few 15 TRBJ2-7 TRBV9 . CASSGGGGTEYEQYF TGTGCCAGCAGCGGTGGTGGGGGAACGGAGTACGAGCAGTACTTC